One sample yielded the 22 T cell receptor beta chains listed below, sequenced in a study of T-cell memory formation after mild COVID-19. TCRdb analysed the 5' RACE reads with MiXCR anew, one entry per CDR3 protein. The table has about 200,000 distinct CDR3 sequences, around 16% seen once; the top ten hold roughly 2.3%. The sample consisted of PBMCs or a T cell subset sorted from them (not recorded which). The receptor set was obtained from an adult woman who had mild COVID-19 (a few samples of this study predate the infection). Cell type and time point are not known.

The chain employs TRBV6-5 and TRBJ2-7, with 10 bases lining up with TRBD1. The trim removed 7 bases at V and 2 bases at J, leaving 5 bases unmatched. This CDR3 region has 14 residues. Germline V lookup: CDR1 MNHEY, CDR2 SVGAGI. CDR3 coding DNA: TGTGCCAGCAACCCGGGACAGGGGCCCTACGAGCAGTACTTC. Protein sequence: CASNPGQGPYEQYF.

This clonotype was seen a handful of times. The genes are TRBV4-3 and TRBJ2-6, with 7 nucleotides matching TRBD2. Unmatched junction bases numbered 11, after V lost 6 bases and J lost 0 bases. Germline V gives CDR1 LGHNA, CDR2 YSLEER. The CDR3 length is 18 residues. CDR3 sequence: CASSATLAGPSGANVLTF. CDR3 nucleotides: TGCGCCAGCAGTGCAACGTTAGCGGGTCCCTCTGGGGCCAACGTCCTGACTTTC.

This clonotype was counted a few times. The chain combines TRBV4-1 with TRBJ1-1, with a weak D call TRBD1 (5 bases). Trimming removed 3 bases at V and 0 bases at J, with 20 bases between. The germline V gene has CDR1 MGHRA and CDR2 YSYEKL. There are 18 residues in the CDR3. The CDR3 nucleotides are TGCGCCAGCAGCCACTTCGGTTGGGGCCCTAACATGAACACTGAAGCTTTCTTT. Translated: CASSHFGWGPNMNTEAFF.

This clonotype was seen only a few times. The rearrangement joins TRBV5-1 to TRBJ2-3, with TRBD2 matching over 8 bases. Germline assignment: CDR1 SGHRS and CDR2 YFSETQ. The length of the CDR3 is 17 residues. With V trimmed by 1 base and J by 1 base, 8 bases remained unmatched. DNA for the CDR3: TGCGCCAGCAGCTTGTTTTCTAGCGGGCCAGGCACAGATACGCAGTATTTT. As protein: CASSLFSSGPGTDTQYF. The full variable domain, rest sourced from reference TRBV5-1 and TRBJ2-3, is KAGVTQTPRYLIKTRGQQVTLSCSPISGHRSVSWYQQTPGQGLQFLFEYFSETQRNKGNFPGRFSGRQFSNSRSEMNVSTLELGDSALYLCASSLFSSGPGTDTQYFGPGTRLTVL.

The chain combines TRBV7-8 with TRBJ2-5; 12 bases are shared with TRBD2. The trim removed 4 bases at V and 4 bases at J, leaving 4 bases unmatched. Germline loops: CDR1 SGHVS, CDR2 FQNEAQ. The CDR3 has 15 amino acids. The CDR3 DNA reads TGTGCCAGCAGCTCTAGCGGGAGGGCCAGAGAGACCCAGTACTTC. As protein: CASSSSGRARETQYF.

V gene TRBV12-3 or TRBV12-4 combines with J gene TRBJ2-3, with D perhaps TRBD1 (5 bases). With 3 bases removed from V and 2 bases from J, the gap between germline ends came to 12 bases. The CDR3 extends over 15 amino acids. The chain's CDR3 is CASSLAGWDTDTQYF. CDR3 DNA sequence: TGTGCCAGCAGTTTGGCAGGGTGGGACACAGATACGCAGTATTTT.

The sample holds many counts of this clonotype. The rearrangement uses TRBV20-1 and TRBJ1-2; D is uncertain. Germline V CDR1 and CDR2: DFQATT, SNEGSKA (reference sequence). Trimming left V 0 bases short and J 2 bases short, with 10 bases between. There are 14 residues in the CDR3. The DNA of the CDR3 is TGCAGTGCTAGAGATTCGGCAGCCAACTATGGCTACACCTTC. Its protein product is CSARDSAANYGYTF.

The sample holds a few counts of this clonotype. The rearrangement joins TRBV6-5 to TRBJ1-1; no clear D. Germline V gene data show CDR1 as MNHEY and CDR2 as SVGAGI. V lost 2 bases, J lost 1 base, and 8 bases lay in between. CDR3 size: 14 residues. The CDR3 here is CASSYRVGNTEAFF. CDR3 coding DNA: TGTGCCAGCAGTTACCGGGTAGGGAACACTGAAGCTTTCTTT.

This clonotype was detected only a few times. In DNA form, the CDR3 reads TGTGCCACCAGCAGAGGTCCGGTTGGAAACACCATATATTTT. Translating it yields CATSRGPVGNTIYF. V is TRBV15 and J is TRBJ1-3; no firm D call. Trimming took off 1 base at V and 3 bases at J, with 7 bases between the two ends. Germline CDR1 LNHNV, CDR2 YYDKDF (reference sequence). There are 14 residues in the CDR3.

The gene calls are TRBV29-1 and TRBJ1-2, with a tentative D call TRBD1 (5 bases). The germline gives CDR1 SQVTM, CDR2 ANQGSEA. This CDR3 has 12 residues. The V and J ends lost 2 bases and 9 bases respectively, with 13 bases between them. CDR3 nucleotide sequence: TGCAGCGTTGAACGACGGGGCGGTCGCTACACCTTC. The encoded protein is CSVERRGGRYTF.

J is TRBJ1-2 and V is TRBV18; perhaps TRBD1 as D (5 bases). Per germline, CDR1 KGHSH and CDR2 LQKENI. There are 13 residues in the CDR3. The ends were cut back, 1 base at V and 2 bases at J, with 5 bases in the middle. CDR3 loop: CASSPRDNYGYTF. For the CDR3, the DNA is TGTGCCAGCTCACCACGGGACAACTATGGCTACACCTTC.

This clonotype was picked up a small number of times. J is TRBJ2-3 and V is TRBV5-1; 12 nucleotides match TRBD2. V was pared by 0 bases and J by 2 bases, with 4 bases of the junction left unmatched. The CDR3 totals 17 residues. Germline CDR1 and CDR2: SGHRS and YFSETQ. DNA for the CDR3: TGCGCCAGCAGCTTGGGACTAGCGGGGGACCTCACAGATACGCAGTATTTT. Its translation: CASSLGLAGDLTDTQYF.

This clonotype was detected only a few times. J is TRBJ2-2 and V is TRBV5-1; no clear D. The CDR3 loop spans 15 amino acids. Germline V gene lookup returns CDR1 SGHRS and CDR2 YFSETQ. Trimming took 3 bases from V and 7 from J, leaving 16 bases between them. The CDR3 coding sequence is TGCGCCAGCAGCTACCGATACGGTGGGAACGGGGAGCTGTTTTTT. Its protein product is CASSYRYGGNGELFF. The whole variable domain, filled in from reference TRBV5-1 and TRBJ2-2, reads KAGVTQTPRYLIKTRGQQVTLSCSPISGHRSVSWYQQTPGQGLQFLFEYFSETQRNKGNFPGRFSGRQFSNSRSEMNVSTLELGDSALYLCASSYRYGGNGELFFGEGSRLTVL.

This clonotype was recorded a few times. The rearrangement uses TRBV7-9 and TRBJ2-3, with D possibly called TRBD1 or TRBD2 (5 bases each). Germline V gene data show CDR1 as SEHNR and CDR2 as FQNEAQ (reference sequence). V was shortened by 5 bases and J by 3 bases, with 12 bases between the two germline ends. The CDR3 totals 14 residues. The CDR3 sequence: CASSRGQGTDTQYF. The CDR3 DNA is TGTGCCAGCAGCCGGGGTCAGGGAACAGATACGCAGTATTTT. Filled out from reference TRBV7-9 and TRBJ2-3, the complete variable domain reads DTGVSQNPRHKITKRGQNVTFRCDPISEHNRLYWYRQTLGQGPEFLTYFQNEAQLEKSRLLSDRFSAERPKGSFSTLEIQRTEQGDSAMYLCASSRGQGTDTQYFGPGTRLTVL.

This clonotype appeared once. V usage is TRBV4-1 and J usage is TRBJ2-1; 10 bases are shared with TRBD2. J lost 9 bases, V lost 3 bases, and 8 bases had no gene match. The germline V gene has CDR1 MGHRA and CDR2 YSYEKL. The length of the CDR3 is 15 residues. The CDR3 region has the DNA TGCGCCAGCAGCCAGAAGCGGGGGGGCCTAGGTGAGCAGTTCTTC. It is translated as CASSQKRGGLGEQFF.

The chain uses TRBV19 and TRBJ2-1, with 11 bases fitting TRBD2. The CDR3 sequence is 17 residues long. Germline V gene sequence: CDR1 LNHDA, CDR2 SQIVND (reference sequence). V was clipped by 8 bases and J by 7 bases; unmatched bases: 16. The CDR3 DNA is TGTGCCAGTCGCCTAGCGGGAGGCGTCCATCCTACTAATGAGCAGTTCTTC. Translated, it gives CASRLAGGVHPTNEQFF.

J is TRBJ2-1 and V is TRBV20-1; the match to TRBD2 covers 13 bases. The junction had 10 bases not matched to a gene; V was cut back by 3 bases and J by 8 bases. This CDR3 region has 16 residues. From germline, CDR1 is DFQATT and CDR2 SNEGSKA (reference sequence). The CDR3 is CSARAPLAGGWDEQFF. CDR3 DNA sequence: TGCAGTGCTAGGGCGCCACTAGCGGGAGGGTGGGATGAGCAGTTCTTC.

This clonotype showed up just a few times. This chain connects TRBV7-6 to TRBJ1-3; 7 bases fit TRBD1. This CDR3 spans 17 amino acids. CDR1 and CDR2 (germline): SGHVS, FNYEAQ. Trimming cost V 5 bases and J 0 bases; bases outside gene matches: 10. In DNA form, the CDR3 reads TGTGCCAGCAGCCACTCTCAGGGGGTTGCCTCTGGAAACACCATATATTTT. Its protein product is CASSHSQGVASGNTIYF.

The gene calls are TRBV7-8 and TRBJ2-1; no firm D call. The CDR3 consists of 14 residues. V was shortened by 5 bases and J by 5 bases, with 13 bases between the two germline ends. In germline, CDR1 is SGHVS, CDR2 FQNEAQ. CDR3 amino acids: CASSPVGVHNEQFF. The CDR3 region has the DNA TGTGCCAGCAGCCCTGTTGGGGTACACAATGAGCAGTTCTTC.

V and J are TRBV24-1 and TRBJ1-2; TRBD1 matches 9 bases. The CDR3 has 15 amino acids. Unmatched junction bases numbered 6, after V lost 5 bases and J lost 3 bases. Germline-derived CDR1 and CDR2 are KGHDR and SFDVKD. CDR3 nucleotides: TGTGCCACCAGTGCCTGGACAGGGGATGACTATGGCTACACCTTC. It encodes CATSAWTGDDYGYTF.

V gene TRBV7-9 combines with J gene TRBJ2-2; D not certain. Trimming took 4 bases from V and 5 from J, leaving 5 bases between them. In germline, CDR1 is SEHNR, CDR2 FQNEAQ (reference sequence). The length of the CDR3 is 12 residues. The CDR3: CASSSQTGELFF. The CDR3 DNA is TGTGCCAGCAGCTCTCAGACCGGGGAGCTGTTTTTT.

This clonotype was recorded a few times. This chain joins TRBV5-1 and TRBJ1-1, with D tentatively TRBD1 (6 bases). With 6 bases removed from V and 2 bases from J, the gap between germline ends came to 11 bases. The CDR3 runs 13 residues. Germline loops: CDR1 SGHRS, CDR2 YFSETQ. This CDR3 reads CASKAGGNTEAFF. CDR3 coding DNA: TGCGCCAGCAAAGCGGGGGGCAACACTGAAGCTTTCTTT.